This record looks at one T cell receptor beta chain sequence and its context. Its specificity is unknown. This sample stems from a study of cytomegalovirus exposure and HLA in healthy donors. Findings of the study overall: In a later analysis, TCR beta V- and J-gene trimming showed a link to a missense DCLRE1C variant. Analyzed later, most CMV-associated TCR beta chains appeared HLA-restricted.

The CDR3 consists of 13 residues. J was trimmed by 8 bases and V by 3 bases; bases with no gene match: 3. CDR1 and CDR2 (germline): KGHSH, LQKENI. PCR involved 60 Vbeta and 13 Jbeta primers. The protocol was immunoSEQ multiplex PCR, while the TCRdb copy is restricted to in-frame clones and leaves out a portion. The data include more than 40,000 clones; the top ten clones carry 2.1%. At sampling all donors were nominally healthy, likely with unrecorded immune exposures. The sequenced sample was PBMCs. This chain joins TRBV18 and TRBJ1-1, with 10 bases identical to TRBD1. The clonotype comes from a woman in her thirties or forties in good health and CMV-seronegative. DNA for the CDR3: TGTGCCAGCTCACCCCCGGGACAGGGGGAAGCTTTCTTT. Protein sequence: CASSPPGQGEAFF.